Listed here are 17 T cell receptor beta chains from one sample, sequenced in a study of cytomegalovirus exposure and HLA in healthy donors. Profiled with immunoSEQ multiplex PCR; TCRdb holds only in-frame clones, not every one. The sample lists some 190,000 clones, approximately 85% seen once, with over 1.3% in the top ten. The specimen sequenced was PBMCs. These receptors all come from a woman between 18 and 29 years old in good health and CMV-seronegative.

The chain recombines TRBV5-1 with TRBJ1-1, with a possible D match to TRBD1 (5 bases). The CDR3 loop spans 14 amino acids. The ends were cut back, 5 bases at V and 4 bases at J, with 15 bases in the middle. Per germline, CDR1 SGHRS and CDR2 YFSETQ. As DNA, the CDR3 is TGCGCCAGCAGTCAAGGGGCCGGTGGCACTGAAGCTTTCTTT. It encodes CASSQGAGGTEAFF.

The chain has TRBV19 and TRBJ2-4, with TRBD1 matching over 8 bases. The CDR3 length is 14 residues. Germline CDR1 and CDR2: LNHDA and SQIVND (reference sequence). The V segment lost 8 bases and the J segment 1 base; nucleotides outside the gene matches: 4. The CDR3 nucleotides read TGTGCCAGTGGACGACAGGGGGCCAAAAACATTCAGTACTTC. Protein product: CASGRQGAKNIQYF.

The genes are TRBV6-5 and TRBJ1-6, with D unresolved. Germline lookup yields CDR1 MNHEY and CDR2 SVGAGI. V lost 6 bases to trimming and J lost 10 bases, with 16 bases between them. This CDR3 region has 14 residues. The CDR3 is CASSHGELNSPLHF. CDR3 coding DNA: TGTGCCAGCAGCCACGGGGAACTTAACTCACCCCTCCACTTT.

This sequence joins TRBV6-5 and TRBJ2-1, with TRBD2 as a possible D gene (5 bases). CDR1 is MNHEY and CDR2 is SVGAGI in the germline V gene. The length of the CDR3 is 13 residues. V was trimmed by 6 bases and J by 3 bases, leaving 9 bases between them. The CDR3: CASRLGLYNEQFF. In DNA, the CDR3 is TGTGCCAGCAGACTCGGACTCTACAATGAGCAGTTCTTC.

This chain connects TRBV21-1 to TRBJ2-2; whether TRBD2, the table's D call, matches the DNA was not checked. TRBV21-1 is a documented pseudogene. The CDR3 length is 13 residues. The CDR3 spells CASSGRATGELFF. DNA of the CDR3: TGTGCCAGTAGCGGGAGGGCGACCGGGGAGCTGTTTTTT.

The chain recombines TRBV7-9 with TRBJ1-2; 9 bases fit TRBD1. This CDR3 is built from 16 residues. J was trimmed by 6 bases and V by 2 bases; bases with no gene match: 10. Per the germline V gene, CDR1 is SEHNR and CDR2 is FQNEAQ (reference sequence). The CDR3 spells CASSLTIRTGEDGYTF. DNA for the CDR3: TGTGCCAGCAGCTTAACCATAAGGACAGGGGAGGATGGCTACACCTTC.

J is TRBJ2-1 and V is TRBV9, with D hard to call. The CDR3 sequence is 13 residues long. Per germline, CDR1 SGDLS and CDR2 YYNGEE. V was clipped by 0 bases and J by 9 bases, with 10 bases between them. CDR3 bases: TGTGCCAGCAGCGTAGGTGTGGTGAGTGAGCAGTTCTTC. Translated, it gives CASSVGVVSEQFF.

This clone occurred a few times. The chain employs TRBV29-1 and TRBJ2-1; D call uncertain. Trimming left V 8 bases short and J 0 bases short, with 23 bases between. Germline V gene lookup returns CDR1 SQVTM and CDR2 ANQGSEA. This CDR3 is built from 17 residues. The chain's CDR3 is CSTSLSYSLSSYNEQFF. The DNA for the CDR3 is TGCAGCACCTCGTTGTCTTACTCCCTGAGCTCCTACAATGAGCAGTTCTTC.

Here the CDR3 reads CASNRGTGGYYGYTF. The CDR3 DNA reads as TGTGCCAGCAACCGAGGGACAGGCGGATACTATGGCTACACCTTC. This chain connects TRBV2 to TRBJ1-2; 8 bases are a match to TRBD1. In germline, CDR1 is SNHLY, CDR2 FYNNEI. With 7 bases clipped from V and 3 bases from J, the junction kept 10 bases outside the gene matches. This CDR3 contains 15 residues.

V is TRBV27 and J is TRBJ2-3, with D unclear. This CDR3 contains 16 residues. The germline gives CDR1 MNHEY, CDR2 SMNVEV (reference sequence). The V and J ends lost 3 bases and 4 bases respectively, with 17 bases between them. The CDR3 is CASSFHARLRSDTQYF. DNA for the CDR3: TGTGCCAGCAGTTTCCACGCCCGTCTACGCTCAGATACGCAGTATTTT.

V is TRBV18 and J is TRBJ1-5, with D possibly matching TRBD1 (6 bases). This CDR3 region has 15 residues. Germline assignment: CDR1 KGHSH and CDR2 LQKENI. Trimming shortened V by 3 bases and J by 16 bases, and 25 bases separated the two germline ends. The CDR3 bases are TGTGCCAGCTCACCCGAGGGACACGGAAATCGGTTGTTACATTTT. This encodes CASSPEGHGNRLLHF.

The genes are TRBV2 and TRBJ2-1, with D maybe TRBD1 (7 bases). This CDR3 is 15 amino acids long. Trimming removed 5 bases at V and 9 bases at J, with 20 bases between. Germline lookup yields CDR1 SNHLY and CDR2 FYNNEI. CDR3 bases: TGTGCCAGCAGTAATTCAGGGGGGACCATCGGTGAGCAGTTCTTC. Amino acid sequence: CASSNSGGTIGEQFF.

The chain combines TRBV7-3 with TRBJ2-7; 10 nucleotides align to TRBD1. The CDR3 has 16 amino acids. From germline, CDR1 is SGHTA and CDR2 FQGTGA. V lost 1 base and J lost 4; bases outside the gene matches: 7. CDR3: CASSLRPGQGQYEQYF. DNA of the CDR3: TGTGCCAGCAGCTTAAGACCGGGACAGGGGCAGTACGAGCAGTACTTC.

The rearrangement joins TRBV5-6 to TRBJ1-1, with D unclear. Trimming left V 0 bases short and J 1 base short, with 7 bases between. The germline CDR1 and CDR2 sequences are SGHDT and YYEEEE. CDR3 length: 14 residues. The CDR3 here is CASSLALRNTEAFF. The CDR3 DNA reads as TGTGCCAGCAGCTTGGCCCTTAGGAACACTGAAGCTTTCTTT.

The chain couples TRBV2 to TRBJ2-1; TRBD2 aligns across 9 bases. Germline lookup yields CDR1 SNHLY and CDR2 FYNNEI. This CDR3 comprises 19 residues. The V segment lost 4 bases and the J segment 5 bases; nucleotides outside the gene matches: 18. CDR3 sequence (DNA): TGTGCCAGCAGTGGCCACCCCTGGGAAGCGGGAGGAGCTGACAATGAGCAGTTCTTC. Protein: CASSGHPWEAGGADNEQFF.

The chain is built from TRBV6-1 and TRBJ2-7; 9 positions match TRBD1. With 6 bases clipped from V and 1 base from J, the junction kept 7 bases outside the gene matches. CDR3 size: 15 residues. CDR1 is MNHNS and CDR2 is SASEGT in the germline V gene. The CDR3 DNA reads TGTGCCAGCAGCGGCCGGGACAGGGTTTCCTACGAGCAGTACTTC. This encodes CASSGRDRVSYEQYF.

This clone was found a few times. The chain joins TRBV30 to TRBJ1-5; 10 nucleotides align to TRBD1. Germline V CDR1 and CDR2: GTSNPN, SVGIG (reference sequence). Unmatched junction bases numbered 12, after V lost 4 bases and J lost 3 bases. The CDR3 loop spans 17 amino acids. The chain's CDR3 is CAWTRRDRGALNQPQHF. The CDR3 DNA follows: TGTGCCTGGACCCGTAGGGACAGGGGTGCCCTCAATCAGCCCCAGCATTTT.